This TCR beta chain was sequenced during a study of monozygotic twins with cystic fibrosis. Here immunoSEQ multiplex PCR was the method, and the copy in TCRdb shows in-frame clones only, minus some. The sample holds about 14,000 clones, 95% to 99% seen once. The germline gives CDR1 SGHRS, CDR2 YFSETQ. The CDR3 covers 15 residues. V was pared by 3 bases and J by 1 base, with 4 bases of the junction left unmatched. The genes are TRBV5-1 and TRBJ1-1, with 9 positions matching TRBD1. Sequencing used blood. The TCR originated in a girl aged 2-10 years with cystic fibrosis. As DNA, the CDR3 is TGCGCCAGCAGCTGGGGGGACAGGGCGAACACTGAAGCTTTCTTT. Protein: CASSWGDRANTEAFF.